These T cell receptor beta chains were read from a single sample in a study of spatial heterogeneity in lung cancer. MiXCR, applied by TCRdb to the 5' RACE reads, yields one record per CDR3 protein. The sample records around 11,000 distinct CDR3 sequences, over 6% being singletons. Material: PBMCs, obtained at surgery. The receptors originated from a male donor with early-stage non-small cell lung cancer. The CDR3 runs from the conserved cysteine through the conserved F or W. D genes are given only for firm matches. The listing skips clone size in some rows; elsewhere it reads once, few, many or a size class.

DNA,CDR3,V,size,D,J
TGCGCCAGCAGCCAAGCGCTACCGTTAGGGGTAGCCGAGCAGTACTTC,CASSQALPLGVAEQYF,TRBV4-3,NA,NA,TRBJ2-7
TGTGCCAGCTCACCCCCGGGACAGGGTTCCTACGAGCAGTACTTC,CASSPPGQGSYEQYF,TRBV18,NA,TRBD1,TRBJ2-7
TGCGCCAGCAGCCCGAGGCAGGCCGGGGGCAATCAGCCCCAGCATTTT,CASSPRQAGGNQPQHF,TRBV4-1,many,NA,TRBJ1-5
TGTGCCAGCAGCTTAGGCCAGGGGGCCAACGAGCAGTACTTC,CASSLGQGANEQYF,TRBV7-2,few,TRBD1,TRBJ2-7
TGTGCCAGCAGACTGGGCGGACTAGCCGACGAGACCCAGTACTTC,CASRLGGLADETQYF,TRBV7-3,many,TRBD2,TRBJ2-5
TGTGCCAGCAGCCCCGGCTACGAGCAGTACTTC,CASSPGYEQYF,TRBV3-1,NA,NA,TRBJ2-7
TGCAGTGCCTTGGAGTGGCTAGCGGGAGTCAGGGGCACAGATACGCAGTATTTT,CSALEWLAGVRGTDTQYF,TRBV20-1,many,TRBD2,TRBJ2-3
TGTGCCAGTAGACTAGCGGGAGTTAATACCGGGGAGCTGTTTTTT,CASRLAGVNTGELFF,TRBV19,NA,TRBD2,TRBJ2-2
TGCAGTGCTCCACTAGCGGGAAGAAATGAGCAGTTCTTC,CSAPLAGRNEQFF,TRBV20-1,few,TRBD2,TRBJ2-1
TGTGTCAGCAGCCGACTAGGCCCGGGCGAGCAGTACTTC,CVSSRLGPGEQYF,TRBV11-1,NA,NA,TRBJ2-7
TGTGCCAGCAGGCCGGGACAGGAAAGTGGCTACACCTTC,CASRPGQESGYTF,TRBV6-2/TRBV6-3,few,TRBD1,TRBJ1-2